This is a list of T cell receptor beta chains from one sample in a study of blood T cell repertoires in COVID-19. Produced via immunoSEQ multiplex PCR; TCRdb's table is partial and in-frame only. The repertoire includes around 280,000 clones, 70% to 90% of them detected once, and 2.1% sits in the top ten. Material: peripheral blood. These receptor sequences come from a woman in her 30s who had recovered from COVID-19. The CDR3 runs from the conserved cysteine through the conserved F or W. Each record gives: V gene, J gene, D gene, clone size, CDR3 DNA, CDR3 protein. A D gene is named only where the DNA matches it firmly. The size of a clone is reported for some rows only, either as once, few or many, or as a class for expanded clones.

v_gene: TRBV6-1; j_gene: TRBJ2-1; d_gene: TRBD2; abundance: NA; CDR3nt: TGTGCCAGCAGTGACGTTGCGGGAGCGCGTGAGCAGTTCTTC; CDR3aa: CASSDVAGAREQFF
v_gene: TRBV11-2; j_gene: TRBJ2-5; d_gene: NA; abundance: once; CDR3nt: TGTGCCAGCAGCCCACAGGGTACGCAAGAGACCCAGTACTTC; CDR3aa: CASSPQGTQETQYF
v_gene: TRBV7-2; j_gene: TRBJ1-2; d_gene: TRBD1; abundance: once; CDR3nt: TGTGCCAGCAGCCTAGCCGGACAGGGTGGCTACACCTTC; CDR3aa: CASSLAGQGGYTF
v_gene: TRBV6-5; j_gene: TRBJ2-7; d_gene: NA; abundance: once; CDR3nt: TGTGCCAGCAGTCGAGAAGCGACCTACGAGCAGTACTTC; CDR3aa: CASSREATYEQYF
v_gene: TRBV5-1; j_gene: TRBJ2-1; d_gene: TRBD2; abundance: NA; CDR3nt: TGCGCCTCCTTGGGTAGCGGGGGGGCCGGGAATGAGCAGTTCTTC; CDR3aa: CASLGSGGAGNEQFF
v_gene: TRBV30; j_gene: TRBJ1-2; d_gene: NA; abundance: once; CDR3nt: TGTGCCTGGACCAAAGGAGGCCGAAACTATGGCTACACCTTC; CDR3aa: CAWTKGGRNYGYTF
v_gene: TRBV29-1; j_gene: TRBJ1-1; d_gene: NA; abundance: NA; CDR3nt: TGCAGCGTTGAGGTCATTGGGCAGGAGAACACTGAAGCTTTCTTT; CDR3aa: CSVEVIGQENTEAFF
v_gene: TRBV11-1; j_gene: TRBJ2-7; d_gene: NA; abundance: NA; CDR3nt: TGTGCCAGCAGCTCCCGGGACTGGACCTACGAGCAGTACTTC; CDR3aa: CASSSRDWTYEQYF
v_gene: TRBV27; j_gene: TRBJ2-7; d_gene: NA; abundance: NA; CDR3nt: TGTGCCAGCATTTCATGGACTGCCGGCTACGAGCAGTACTTC; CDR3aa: CASISWTAGYEQYF
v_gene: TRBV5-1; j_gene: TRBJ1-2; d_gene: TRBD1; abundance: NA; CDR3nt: TGCGCCAGCAGCTTGGCGTTACTGGGACAGCCTAACTATGGCTACACCTTC; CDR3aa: CASSLALLGQPNYGYTF
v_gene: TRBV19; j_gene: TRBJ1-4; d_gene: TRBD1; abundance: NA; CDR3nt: TGTGCCAGTAGAAACCAGGGGGCGCGTGAAAAACTGTTTTTT; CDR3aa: CASRNQGAREKLFF
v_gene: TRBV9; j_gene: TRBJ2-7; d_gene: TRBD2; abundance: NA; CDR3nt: TGTGCCAGCAGCGTAGGGGACTATTCCTACGAGCAGTACTTC; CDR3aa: CASSVGDYSYEQYF
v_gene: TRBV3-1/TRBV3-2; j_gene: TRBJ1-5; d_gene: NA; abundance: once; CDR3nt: TGTGCCAGCAGCCAAGATCCCGGGATCAATCAGCCCCAGCATTTT; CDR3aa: CASSQDPGINQPQHF
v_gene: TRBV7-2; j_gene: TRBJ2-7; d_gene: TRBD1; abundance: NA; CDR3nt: TGTGCCAGCAGCCCTGGACAGGGCAGCTCCTACGAGCAGTACTTC; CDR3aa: CASSPGQGSSYEQYF
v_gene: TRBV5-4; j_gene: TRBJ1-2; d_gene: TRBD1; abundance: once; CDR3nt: TGTGCCAGCAGCTTGCGTAGTGTAGGGGGCGGATATGGCTACACCTTC; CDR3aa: CASSLRSVGGGYGYTF
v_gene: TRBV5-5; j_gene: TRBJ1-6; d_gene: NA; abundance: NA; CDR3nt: TGTGCCAGCAGCTTGGTTACAGAAAATTCACCCCTCCACTTT; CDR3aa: CASSLVTENSPLHF
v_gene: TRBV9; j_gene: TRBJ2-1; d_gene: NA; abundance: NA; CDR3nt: TGTGCCAGCAGCGTCGGGGCGGGGATCGGTGAGCAGTTCTTC; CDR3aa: CASSVGAGIGEQFF
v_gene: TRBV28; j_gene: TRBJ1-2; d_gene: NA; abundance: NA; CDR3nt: TGTGCCAGCGGGACATCGTATGGCTACACCTTC; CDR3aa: CASGTSYGYTF
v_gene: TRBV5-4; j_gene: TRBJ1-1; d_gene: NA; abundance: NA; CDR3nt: TGTGCCAGCAGCTTCCCCACAGCTAACACTGAAGCTTTCTTT; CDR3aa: CASSFPTANTEAFF
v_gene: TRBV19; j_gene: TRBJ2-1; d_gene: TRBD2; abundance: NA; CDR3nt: TGTGCCAGTAGTGCACCGCGGAGCGGGAGGGCCAGACATGAGCAGTTCTTC; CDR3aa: CASSAPRSGRARHEQFF
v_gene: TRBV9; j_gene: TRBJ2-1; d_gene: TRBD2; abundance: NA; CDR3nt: TGTGCCAGCAGCGTAGGAGATAGCGGGGGAATCTACAATGAGCAGTTCTTC; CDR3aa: CASSVGDSGGIYNEQFF
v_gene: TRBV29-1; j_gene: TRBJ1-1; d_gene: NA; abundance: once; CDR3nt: TGCAGCGTGGGGCGCCAGGAGAACACTGAAGCTTTCTTT; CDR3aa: CSVGRQENTEAFF
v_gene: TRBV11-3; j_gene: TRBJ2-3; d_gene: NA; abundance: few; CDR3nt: TGTGCCAGCAGCTCGAGCGGAATCACAGATACGCAGTATTTT; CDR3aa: CASSSSGITDTQYF
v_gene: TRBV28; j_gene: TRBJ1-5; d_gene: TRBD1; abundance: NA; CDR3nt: TGTGCCAGCGGACAGGTGAACTCGGTTCAGCCCCAGCATTTT; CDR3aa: CASGQVNSVQPQHF
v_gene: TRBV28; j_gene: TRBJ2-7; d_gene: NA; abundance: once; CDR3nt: TGTGCCAGCAGTTTGGGCCAGGACTACGAGCAGTACTTC; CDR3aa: CASSLGQDYEQYF
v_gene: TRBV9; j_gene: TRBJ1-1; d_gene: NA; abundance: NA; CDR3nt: TGTGCCAGCAGCGAGACGGTGGTTGGGGCGAACACTGAAGCTTTCTTT; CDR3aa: CASSETVVGANTEAFF
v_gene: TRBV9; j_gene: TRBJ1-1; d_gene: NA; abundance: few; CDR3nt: TGTGCCAGCAGCGCCCAAACTAGACACGGTTTCAGTGAAGCTTTCTTT; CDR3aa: CASSAQTRHGFSEAFF
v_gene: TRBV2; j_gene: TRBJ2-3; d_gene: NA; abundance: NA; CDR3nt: TGTGCCAGCACCGTAGAAGCTAGCACAGATACGCAGTATTTT; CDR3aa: CASTVEASTDTQYF
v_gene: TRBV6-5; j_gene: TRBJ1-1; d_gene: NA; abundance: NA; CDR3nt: TGTGCCAGCAGTTACCGTCGCGGGGGCGAGGGCACTGAAGCTTTCTTT; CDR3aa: CASSYRRGGEGTEAFF
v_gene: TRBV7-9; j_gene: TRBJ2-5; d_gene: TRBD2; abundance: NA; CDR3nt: TGTGCCAGCAGTTTTGGACTAGCAGAGACCCAGTACTTC; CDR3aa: CASSFGLAETQYF
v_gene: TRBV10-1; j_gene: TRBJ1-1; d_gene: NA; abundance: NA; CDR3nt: TGCGCCAGCAGCGAAGCTGGGCAAGGTGAAGCTTTCTTT; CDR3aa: CASSEAGQGEAFF
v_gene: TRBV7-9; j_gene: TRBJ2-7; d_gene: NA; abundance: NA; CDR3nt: TGTGCCAGCAGCCTGGGGGGACAGAATATCTACGAGCAGTACTTC; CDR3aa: CASSLGGQNIYEQYF
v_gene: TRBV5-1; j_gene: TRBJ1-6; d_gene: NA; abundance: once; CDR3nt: TGCGCCAGCAGCTTGGCCGGGTTTGGTTCACCCCTCCACTTT; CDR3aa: CASSLAGFGSPLHF
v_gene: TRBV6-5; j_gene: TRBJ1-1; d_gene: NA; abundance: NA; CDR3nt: TGTGCCAGCACCCCAGGGGTGAACACTGAAGCTTTCTTT; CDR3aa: CASTPGVNTEAFF
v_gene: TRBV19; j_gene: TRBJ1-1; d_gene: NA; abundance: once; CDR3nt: TGTGCCAGTAGTATAGGAGGGGGGAACACTGAAGCTTTCTTT; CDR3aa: CASSIGGGNTEAFF
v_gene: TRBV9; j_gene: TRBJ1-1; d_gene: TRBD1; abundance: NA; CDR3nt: TGTGCCAGCAGCGCCTGGACAGGGTCGGAGGCTGAAGCTTTCTTT; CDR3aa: CASSAWTGSEAEAFF